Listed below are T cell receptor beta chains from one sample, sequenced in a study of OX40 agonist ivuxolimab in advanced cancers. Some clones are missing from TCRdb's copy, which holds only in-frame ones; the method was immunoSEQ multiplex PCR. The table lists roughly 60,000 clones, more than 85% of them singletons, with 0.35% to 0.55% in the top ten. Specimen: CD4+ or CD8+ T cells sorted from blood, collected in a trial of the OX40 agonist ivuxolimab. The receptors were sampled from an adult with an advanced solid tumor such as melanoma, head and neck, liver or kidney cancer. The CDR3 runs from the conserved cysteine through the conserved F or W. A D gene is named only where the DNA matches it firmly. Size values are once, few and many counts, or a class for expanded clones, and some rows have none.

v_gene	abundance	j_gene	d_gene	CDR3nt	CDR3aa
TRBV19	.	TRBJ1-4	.	TGTGCCAGTACCGGATGGGCAACTAATGAAAAACTGTTTTTT	CASTGWATNEKLFF
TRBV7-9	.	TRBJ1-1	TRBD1	TGTGCCAGCAGCCGGACAGGGGAAGAAGCTTTCTTT	CASSRTGEEAFF
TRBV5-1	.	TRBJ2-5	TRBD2	TGCGCCAGCAGCTTGGATGATTCCACTAGCGCAGGGTCTTGGACCCAGTACTTC	CASSLDDSTSAGSWTQYF
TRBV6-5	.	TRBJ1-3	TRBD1	TGTGCCAGCAGGGACAGGGACCTGGGGGGAAACACCATATATTTT	CASRDRDLGGNTIYF
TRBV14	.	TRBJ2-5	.	TGTGCCAGCAGCCAAGATTATAGACGGCAAGAGACCCAGTACTTC	CASSQDYRRQETQYF
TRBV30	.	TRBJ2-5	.	TGTGCCTGGAGCCTATCTGACAGGCGGCAAGAGACCCAGTACTTC	CAWSLSDRRQETQYF
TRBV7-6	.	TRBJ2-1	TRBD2	TGTGCCAGCAGCTTGGGGGGGGTATCCTACAATGAGCAGTTCTTC	CASSLGGVSYNEQFF
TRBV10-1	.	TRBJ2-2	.	TGCGCCAGCAGTGAGTCCCGTGGGGGGACCGGGGAGCTGTTTTTT	CASSESRGGTGELFF
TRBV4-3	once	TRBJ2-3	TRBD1	TGCGCCAGCAGCCAAGATTGGAGACAGGGGCCAGATACGCAGTATTTT	CASSQDWRQGPDTQYF
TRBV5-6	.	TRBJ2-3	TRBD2	TGTGCCAGCAGCTTACGACTAGCGGAGAACACAGATACGCAGTATTTT	CASSLRLAENTDTQYF
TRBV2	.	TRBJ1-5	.	TGTGCCAGCAGTGAAGCAGCCAGTAACCAGCCCCAGCATTTT	CASSEAASNQPQHF
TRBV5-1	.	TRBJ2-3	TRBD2	TGCGCCAGCAAGGCCGGGACTAGCGGGTCTAGCACAGATACGCAGTATTTT	CASKAGTSGSSTDTQYF
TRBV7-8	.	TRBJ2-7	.	TGTGCCAGCAGTCAAGTTAACAGGAGGGGCTACGAGCAGTACTTC	CASSQVNRRGYEQYF
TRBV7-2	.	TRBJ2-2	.	TGTGCCAGCACCAAGGCAGAGTTAGCCGGGGAGCTGTTTTTT	CASTKAELAGELFF
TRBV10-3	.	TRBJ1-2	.	TGTGCCATCAGTCCCGGGGATCTCTATGGCTACACCTTC	CAISPGDLYGYTF